The entry below describes one T cell receptor beta chain. The protocol was immunoSEQ multiplex PCR, while the TCRdb copy is restricted to in-frame clones and leaves out a portion. There are under 70,000 clones in the sample; almost 95% occur only once, and roughly 2% lies in the top ten. This sample was included in a study of T cell changes during pregnancy in multiple sclerosis. The germline V gene has CDR1 MNHEY and CDR2 SMNVEV (reference sequence). The CDR3 runs 14 residues. J gave up 7 bases and V 5 bases, and 6 bases lay outside the gene matches. The sequence was collected from a female donor in good health, enrolled as a control in a pregnancy study. The chain joins TRBV27 to TRBJ2-1; 9 nucleotides agree with TRBD1. Here the sequenced sample was peripheral blood, taken in the third trimester of pregnancy. CDR3 DNA sequence: TGTGCCAGCAGTCTAGGGACAGGGAGGAATGAGCAGTTCTTC. It is translated as CASSLGTGRNEQFF.